The T cell receptor beta chain described here comes from a study of OX40 agonist ivuxolimab in advanced cancers. Whole-study findings and limits: Those patients achieving a partial response at 0.1-3.0 mg/kg showed among the lowest clonal expansion. At doses 0.1 to 3.0 mg/kg, CD4+ and CD8+ clones expanded. Among the nonresponders, some also had low normalized T-cell clonal expansion.

This clone was detected only a few times. What it recognizes is unknown. CDR1 and CDR2 from the germline V gene are MNHNS and SASEGT. The V end was cut by 2 bases, the J end by 0 bases, with 8 bases between. This CDR3 spans 15 amino acids. Only in-frame clones appear in the TCRdb table, and some are missing; sequencing was by immunoSEQ multiplex PCR. The data contain about 74,000 clones, under 95% of them singletons. This sample comprised CD4+ or CD8+ T cells sorted from blood, obtained in a trial of the OX40 agonist ivuxolimab. This chain links TRBV6-1 with TRBJ1-5; tentative D call: TRBD1 (5 bases). The TCR originated in an adult with an advanced solid tumor such as melanoma, head and neck, liver or kidney cancer. The CDR3 nucleotides read TGTGCCAGCAGTGAACTGGGGGGTAGCAATCAGCCCCAGCATTTT. Its protein product is CASSELGGSNQPQHF.